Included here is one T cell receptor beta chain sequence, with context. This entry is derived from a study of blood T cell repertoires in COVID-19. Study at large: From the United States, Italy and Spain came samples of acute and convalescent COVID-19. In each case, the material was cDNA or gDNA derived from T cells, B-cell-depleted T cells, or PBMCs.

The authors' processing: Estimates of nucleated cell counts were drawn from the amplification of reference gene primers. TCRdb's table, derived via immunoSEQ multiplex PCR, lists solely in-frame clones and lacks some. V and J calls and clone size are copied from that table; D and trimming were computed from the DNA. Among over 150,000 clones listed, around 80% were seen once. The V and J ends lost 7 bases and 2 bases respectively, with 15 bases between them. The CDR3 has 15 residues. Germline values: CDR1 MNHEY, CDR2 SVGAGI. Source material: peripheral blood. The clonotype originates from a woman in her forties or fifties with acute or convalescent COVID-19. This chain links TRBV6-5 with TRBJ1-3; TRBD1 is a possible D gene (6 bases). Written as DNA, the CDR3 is TGTGCCAGCACCCAAGAGGGGGACCCTGGAAACACCATATATTTT. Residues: CASTQEGDPGNTIYF.